A selection of T cell receptor beta chains follows, all from one sample in a study of cytotoxic CD8 clonotypes in ibrutinib-treated CLL. Measured with immunoSEQ multiplex PCR; TCRdb has only the in-frame clones, and not every one. The table has about 25,000 clones, about 78% seen once. This material consisted of PBMCs, taken before ibrutinib treatment. Source of these receptors: a human donor with chronic lymphocytic leukemia. Both conserved end residues are part of each CDR3. D genes are given only for firm matches. Size is omitted from some rows. Given values are once, few, many or a class for expanded clones.

size,J,D,V,CDR3
NA,TRBJ1-2,TRBD1,TRBV19,CASRGQGIYGYTF
NA,TRBJ2-7,NA,TRBV7-2,CASSSSRESSYEQYF
NA,TRBJ2-7,NA,TRBV7-9,CASSSRPQGPYEQYF
once,TRBJ2-5,TRBD1,TRBV5-6,CASSLGGGETQYF
NA,TRBJ2-1,TRBD2,TRBV4-3,CASSPDWGGAGLSSYNEQFF
NA,TRBJ1-4,TRBD1,TRBV11-2,CASRATGGREKLFF
NA,TRBJ2-3,NA,TRBV28,CASSKGLTQYF
NA,TRBJ2-5,NA,TRBV4-2,CASSQGAGDQETQYF
NA,TRBJ2-1,NA,TRBV23-1,CASSQSRARDNEQFF
few,TRBJ1-1,NA,TRBV6-1,CASRGSSLTEAFF
once,TRBJ2-7,NA,TRBV5-4,CASSLGGQIYEQYF
few,TRBJ2-1,NA,TRBV2,CASSKTSPPEQFF
NA,TRBJ2-2,NA,TRBV6-1,CASSEGRTHTGELFF
NA,TRBJ1-3,NA,TRBV5-1,CASSLESADSSGNTIYF
few,TRBJ1-1,TRBD1,TRBV2,CASRRQGTTEAFF
NA,TRBJ1-1,NA,TRBV6-1,CASSRAGTQNTEAFF
NA,TRBJ2-5,TRBD2,TRBV9,CASSIGSGYQETQYF
NA,TRBJ2-1,TRBD2,TRBV9,CASSGRGTSVGEQFF
NA,TRBJ2-3,NA,TRBV19,CASSMGRRGVGTDTQYF
NA,TRBJ2-2,NA,TRBV11-2,CASSLGLRMNTGELFF
few,TRBJ1-3,NA,TRBV27,CASRPDPAHTIYF
NA,TRBJ2-6,NA,TRBV30,CAWSWGSVVLTF
NA,TRBJ2-7,TRBD1,TRBV11-2,CASSPNLPGTGSYEQYF
NA,TRBJ1-5,NA,TRBV10-2,CASSEWGSNQPQHF
NA,TRBJ1-1,NA,TRBV30,CAWRPALGREAFF
NA,TRBJ1-1,NA,TRBV18,CASSPSETEAFF
NA,TRBJ2-1,TRBD2,TRBV7-8,CASSLARRTSGRAAEQFF
NA,TRBJ2-3,NA,TRBV19,CASSIHDTQYF
once,TRBJ1-1,NA,TRBV2,CASRVDGLQGTEAFF
NA,TRBJ2-5,TRBD2,TRBV2,CASSVRSGGRAQSETQYF
few,TRBJ1-4,NA,TRBV29-1,CSVSTGKLFF
NA,TRBJ1-2,NA,TRBV5-4,CASSLDQSYGYTF
NA,TRBJ1-2,NA,TRBV29-1,CSVALGLGYTF
once,TRBJ1-6,NA,TRBV25-1,CASSDYNSPLHF
NA,TRBJ2-3,NA,TRBV6-1,CASSYDRGQYF
NA,NA,NA,TRBV30,CAWSVSLGDGYEQYF
few,TRBJ2-1,NA,TRBV25-1,CASSEPREQFF
NA,TRBJ1-5,TRBD1,TRBV7-2,CASSPYQGDFSNQPQHF
few,TRBJ1-4,NA,TRBV2,CASGPTGRTNEKLFF
few,TRBJ2-3,NA,TRBV5-4,CASSLVPGTDTQYF
NA,TRBJ1-2,NA,TRBV5-4,CASSQPGSYGYTF
few,TRBJ1-2,NA,TRBV15,CATSRVGRSYTF
NA,TRBJ1-4,NA,TRBV28,CASSLLGGSNEKLFF
NA,TRBJ2-3,TRBD2,TRBV27,CASSLSSASGRSNTQYF
NA,TRBJ1-1,TRBD1,TRBV30,CAWNRGQGMTEAFF
once,TRBJ2-7,TRBD2,TRBV28,CASSLRLAGIEQYF
few,TRBJ1-3,NA,TRBV19,CASSIGGTGNTIYF